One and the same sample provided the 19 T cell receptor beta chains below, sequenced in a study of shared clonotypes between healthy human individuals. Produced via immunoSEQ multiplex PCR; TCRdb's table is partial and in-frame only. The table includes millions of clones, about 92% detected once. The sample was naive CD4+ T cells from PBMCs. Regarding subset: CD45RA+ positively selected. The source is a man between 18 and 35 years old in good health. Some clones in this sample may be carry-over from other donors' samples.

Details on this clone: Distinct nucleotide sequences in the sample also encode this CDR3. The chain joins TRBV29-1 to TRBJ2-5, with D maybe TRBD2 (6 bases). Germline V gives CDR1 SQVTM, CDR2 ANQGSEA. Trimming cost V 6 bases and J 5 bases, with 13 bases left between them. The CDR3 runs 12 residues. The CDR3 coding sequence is TGCAGCGTCGGTCTCGCGGGGGAGACCCAGTACTTC. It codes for CSVGLAGETQYF. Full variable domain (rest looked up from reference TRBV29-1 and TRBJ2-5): SAVISQKPSRDICQRGTSLTIQCQVDSQVTMMFWYRQQPGQSLTLIATANQGSEATYESGFVIDKFPISRPNLTFSTLTVSNMSPEDSSIYLCSVGLAGETQYFGPGTRLLVL.

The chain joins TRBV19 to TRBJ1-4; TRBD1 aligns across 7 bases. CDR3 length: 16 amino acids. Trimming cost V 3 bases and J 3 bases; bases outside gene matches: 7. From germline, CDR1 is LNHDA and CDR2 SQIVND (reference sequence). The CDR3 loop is CASSIPGQTPNEKLFF. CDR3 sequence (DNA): TGTGCCAGTAGTATTCCGGGACAGACGCCTAATGAAAAACTGTTTTTT.

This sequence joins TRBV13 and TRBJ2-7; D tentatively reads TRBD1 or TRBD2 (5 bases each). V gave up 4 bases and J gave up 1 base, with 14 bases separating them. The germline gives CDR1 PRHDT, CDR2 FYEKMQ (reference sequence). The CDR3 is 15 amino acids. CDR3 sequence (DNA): TGTGCCAGCAGCTCAGAAAGAGGGACGTCCTACGAGCAGTACTTC. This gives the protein CASSSERGTSYEQYF.

The CDR3 is CASSPQGWGAQGELFF. The CDR3 nucleotides are TGCGCCAGCAGCCCTCAAGGATGGGGGGCGCAGGGAGAACTGTTTTTT. J is TRBJ1-4 and V is TRBV4-3; a weak D match, TRBD1 (6 bases). Between the trimmed V and J ends, which lost 4 bases and 12 bases, there was a span of 24 bases. The CDR3 contains 16 residues. Germline CDR1 LGHNA, CDR2 YSLEER.

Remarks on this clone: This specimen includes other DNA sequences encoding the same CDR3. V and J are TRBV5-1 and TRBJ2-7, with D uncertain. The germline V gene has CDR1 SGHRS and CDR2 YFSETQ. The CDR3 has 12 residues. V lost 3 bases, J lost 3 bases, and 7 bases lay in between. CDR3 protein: CASSSPSYEQYF. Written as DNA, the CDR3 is TGCGCCAGCAGCTCCCCGAGCTACGAGCAGTACTTC.

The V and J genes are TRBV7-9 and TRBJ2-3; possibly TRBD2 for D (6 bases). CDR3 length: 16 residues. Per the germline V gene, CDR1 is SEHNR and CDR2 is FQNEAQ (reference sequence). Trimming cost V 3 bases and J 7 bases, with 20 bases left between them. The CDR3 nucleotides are TGTGCCAGCAGCTTTGCTCGAGCCGGGGGTACACATACGCAGTATTTT. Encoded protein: CASSFARAGGTHTQYF.

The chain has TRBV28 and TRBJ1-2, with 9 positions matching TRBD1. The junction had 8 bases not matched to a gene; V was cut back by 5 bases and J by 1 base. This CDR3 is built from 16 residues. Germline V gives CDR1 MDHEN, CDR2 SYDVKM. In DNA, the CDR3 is TGTGCCAGCAGTCCCCGGACAGGGGCGATTAACTATGGCTACACCTTC. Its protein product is CASSPRTGAINYGYTF.

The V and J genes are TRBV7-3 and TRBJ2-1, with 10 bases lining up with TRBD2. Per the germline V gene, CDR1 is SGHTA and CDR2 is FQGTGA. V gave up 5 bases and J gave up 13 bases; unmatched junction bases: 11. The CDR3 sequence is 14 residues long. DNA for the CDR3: TGTGCCAGCAGCCGATTAGCGGGAGGCAACACCCAGTTCTTC. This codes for CASSRLAGGNTQFF.

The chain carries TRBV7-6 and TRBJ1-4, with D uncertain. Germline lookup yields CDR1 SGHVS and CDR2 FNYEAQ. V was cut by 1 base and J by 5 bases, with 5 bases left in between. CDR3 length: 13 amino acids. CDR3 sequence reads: CASSLVGNEKLFF. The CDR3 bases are TGTGCCAGCAGCTTAGTAGGGAATGAAAAACTGTTTTTT. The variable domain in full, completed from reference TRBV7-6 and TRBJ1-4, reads GAGVSQSPRYKVTKRGQDVALRCDPISGHVSLYWYRQALGQGPEFLTYFNYEAQQDKSGLPNDRFSAERPEGSISTLTIQRTEQRDSAMYRCASSLVGNEKLFFGSGTQLSVL.

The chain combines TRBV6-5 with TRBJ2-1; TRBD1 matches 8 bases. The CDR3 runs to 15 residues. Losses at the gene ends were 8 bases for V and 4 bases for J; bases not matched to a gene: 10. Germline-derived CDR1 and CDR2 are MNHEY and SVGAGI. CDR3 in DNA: TGTGCCAGCTGCCCGACAGGGGCGGGATACAATGAGCAGTTCTTC. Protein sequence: CASCPTGAGYNEQFF.

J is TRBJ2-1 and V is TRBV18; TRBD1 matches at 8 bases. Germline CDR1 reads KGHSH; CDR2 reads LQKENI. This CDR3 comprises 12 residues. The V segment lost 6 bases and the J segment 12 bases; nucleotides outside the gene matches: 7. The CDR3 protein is CASSLRQGWQFF. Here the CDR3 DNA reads TGTGCCAGCTCCCTGAGACAGGGGTGGCAGTTCTTC.

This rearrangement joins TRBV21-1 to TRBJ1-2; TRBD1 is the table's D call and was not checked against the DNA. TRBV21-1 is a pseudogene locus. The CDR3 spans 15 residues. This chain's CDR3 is CASSKPTDRIEGYTF. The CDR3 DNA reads TGTGCCAGCAGCAAACCCACCGACAGGATTGAAGGCTACACCTTC.

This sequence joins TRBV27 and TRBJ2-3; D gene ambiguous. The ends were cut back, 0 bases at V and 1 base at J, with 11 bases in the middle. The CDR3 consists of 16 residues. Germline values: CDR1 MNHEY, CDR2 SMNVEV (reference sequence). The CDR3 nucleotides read TGTGCCAGCAGTTTATCGAGAGAGGTACGCACAGATACGCAGTATTTT. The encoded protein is CASSLSREVRTDTQYF.

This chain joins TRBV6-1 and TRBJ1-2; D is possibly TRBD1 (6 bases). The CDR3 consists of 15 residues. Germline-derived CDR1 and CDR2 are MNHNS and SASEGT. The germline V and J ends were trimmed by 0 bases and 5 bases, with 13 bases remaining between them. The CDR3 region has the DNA TGTGCCAGCAGTGAAGCGGGGGGGGCTAGGTATGGCTACACCTTC. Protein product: CASSEAGGARYGYTF.

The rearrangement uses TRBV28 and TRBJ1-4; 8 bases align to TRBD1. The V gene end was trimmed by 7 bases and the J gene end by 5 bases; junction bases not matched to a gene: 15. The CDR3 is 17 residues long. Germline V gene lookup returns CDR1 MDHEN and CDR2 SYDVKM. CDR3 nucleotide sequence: TGTGCCAGCAAGAACGACAGGGGTCCTTGGGTGAATGAAAAACTGTTTTTT. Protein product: CASKNDRGPWVNEKLFF.

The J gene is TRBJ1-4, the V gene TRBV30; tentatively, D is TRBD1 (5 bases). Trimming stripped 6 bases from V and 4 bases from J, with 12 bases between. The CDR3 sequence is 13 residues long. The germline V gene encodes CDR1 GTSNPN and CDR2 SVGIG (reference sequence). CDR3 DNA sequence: TGTGCCTGTACAAAGGGGTATAATGAAAAACTGTTTTTT. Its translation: CACTKGYNEKLFF.

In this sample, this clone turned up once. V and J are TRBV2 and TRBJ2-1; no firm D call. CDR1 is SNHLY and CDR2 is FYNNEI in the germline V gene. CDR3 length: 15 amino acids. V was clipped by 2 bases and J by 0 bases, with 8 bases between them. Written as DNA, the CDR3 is TGTGCCAGCAGTGAAACCACTACCTCCTACAATGAGCAGTTCTTC. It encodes CASSETTTSYNEQFF.

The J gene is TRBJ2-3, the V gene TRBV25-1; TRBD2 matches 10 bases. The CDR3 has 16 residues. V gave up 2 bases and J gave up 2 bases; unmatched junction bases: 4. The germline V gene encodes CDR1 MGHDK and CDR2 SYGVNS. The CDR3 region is CASSEGTSEYTDTQYF. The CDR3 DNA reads TGTGCCAGCAGTGAAGGGACTAGCGAATACACAGATACGCAGTATTTT.

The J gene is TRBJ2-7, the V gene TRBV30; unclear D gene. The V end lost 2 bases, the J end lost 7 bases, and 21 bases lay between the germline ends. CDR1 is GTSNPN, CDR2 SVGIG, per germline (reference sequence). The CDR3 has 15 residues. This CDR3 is CAWSLFGTTPGEQYF. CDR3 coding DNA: TGTGCCTGGAGTCTCTTCGGCACTACTCCTGGGGAGCAGTACTTC.